The 31 T cell receptor beta chains below come from one sample, sequenced in a study of cytomegalovirus exposure and HLA in healthy donors. Here immunoSEQ multiplex PCR was the method, and the copy in TCRdb shows in-frame clones only, minus some. Of under 80,000 clones in the sample, approximately 93% were seen once. Sequencing was carried out using PBMCs. Receptors were obtained from a young woman in good health and CMV-seronegative.

The chain uses TRBV30 and TRBJ1-5; tentative D call: TRBD1 (6 bases). The ends were cut back, 5 bases at V and 0 bases at J, with 14 bases in the middle. Germline V gene lookup returns CDR1 GTSNPN and CDR2 SVGIG (reference sequence). The CDR3 sequence is 15 residues long. The CDR3 nucleotides are TGTGCCTGGTCACACAGGGCTGGTAGCAATCAGCCCCAGCATTTT. This codes for CAWSHRAGSNQPQHF.

Only one count was recorded for this clone. The V call is TRBV7-9, the J call TRBJ2-3, with D possibly matching TRBD2 (6 bases). Deletions cut 2 bases from V and 3 bases from J, with 12 bases between. The CDR3 has 15 residues. Germline V gives CDR1 SEHNR, CDR2 FQNEAQ (reference sequence). CDR3 in amino acids: CASSLSRGRTDTQYF. CDR3 DNA sequence: TGTGCCAGCAGCTTATCGCGGGGAAGGACAGATACGCAGTATTTT.

The rearrangement links TRBV19 to TRBJ2-7, with 8 bases lining up with TRBD1. CDR1 LNHDA and CDR2 SQIVND come from the germline V gene (reference sequence). The J segment lost 2 bases and the V segment lost 4 bases, leaving 7 bases of the junction unmatched. The CDR3 runs to 15 residues. CDR3 amino acids: CASSRVTGVPYEQYF. CDR3 in DNA: TGTGCCAGTAGTAGGGTGACAGGGGTCCCCTACGAGCAGTACTTC. Complete variable domain (other parts from reference TRBV19 and TRBJ2-7): DGGITQSPKYLFRKEGQNVTLSCEQNLNHDAMYWYRQDPGQGLRLIYYSQIVNDFQKGDIAEGYSVSREKKESFPLTVTSAQKNPTAFYLCASSRVTGVPYEQYFGPGTRLTVT.

The chain joins TRBV19 to TRBJ2-1; D might be TRBD2 (6 bases). The CDR3 spans 13 residues. The germline gives CDR1 LNHDA, CDR2 SQIVND (reference sequence). The V end was cut by 7 bases, the J end by 8 bases, with 15 bases between. The CDR3 bases are TGTGCCAGTAATGCGGGTTGGGGGGATGAGCAGTTCTTC. Translation: CASNAGWGDEQFF.

V gene TRBV4-2 combines with J gene TRBJ2-7; maybe TRBD2 (6 bases). The V end was cut by 0 bases, the J end by 3 bases, with 6 bases between. The CDR3 covers 13 residues. Germline loops: CDR1 LGHNA, CDR2 YNFKEQ. The chain's CDR3 is CASSQEDYYEQYF. Written as DNA, the CDR3 is TGTGCCAGCAGCCAAGAGGACTACTACGAGCAGTACTTC.

This clone was observed a single time. CDR3 amino acids: CASTLDRMLDQPQHF. Written as DNA, the CDR3 is TGTGCCAGCACCCTCGACAGGATGTTGGATCAGCCCCAGCATTTT. This chain links TRBV2 with TRBJ1-5; D is possibly TRBD1 (6 bases). Germline CDR1 reads SNHLY; CDR2 reads FYNNEI. The CDR3 extends over 15 amino acids. Trimming stripped 7 bases from V and 5 bases from J, with 18 bases between.

The J gene is TRBJ2-1, the V gene TRBV11-3; 12 bases align to TRBD2. The V and J ends lost 5 bases and 4 bases, in that order; junction bases with no gene match: 6. The CDR3 spans 16 residues. Germline V gene lookup returns CDR1 SGHNT and CDR2 YENEEA. CDR3 nucleotides: TGTGCCAGCAGCCTTTCACTAGCGGGAGGATACAATGAGCAGTTCTTC. This gives the protein CASSLSLAGGYNEQFF.

This clone appeared a single time. The V gene is TRBV19, the J gene TRBJ2-1; TRBD2 aligns across 8 bases. CDR1 and CDR2 (germline): LNHDA, SQIVND (reference sequence). The CDR3 has 15 residues. V shed 6 bases and J 0 bases; nucleotides not matched to a gene: 4. The CDR3 DNA is TGTGCCAGTAGCACCGGGACTAGCTCCTACAATGAGCAGTTCTTC. Protein: CASSTGTSSYNEQFF.

V is TRBV27 and J is TRBJ2-1, with 12 nucleotides matching TRBD2. J gave up 7 bases and V 4 bases, and 8 bases lay outside the gene matches. Germline V gene data show CDR1 as MNHEY and CDR2 as SMNVEV (reference sequence). CDR3 size: 16 residues. The CDR3 protein is CASSWASGGEGNEQFF. The CDR3 nucleotides are TGTGCCAGCAGTTGGGCTAGCGGGGGGGAGGGGAATGAGCAGTTCTTC.

The rearrangement joins TRBV5-1 to TRBJ1-1; 10 bases are shared with TRBD1. There are 16 residues in the CDR3. V shed 0 bases and J 7 bases; nucleotides not matched to a gene: 9. Germline assignment: CDR1 SGHRS and CDR2 YFSETQ. In nucleotides, the CDR3 is TGCGCCAGCAGCTTGGGACTGGGGACAGGGGCCCTTGAAGCTTTCTTT. It specifies CASSLGLGTGALEAFF.

The genes are TRBV4-3 and TRBJ2-1, with TRBD1 matching 8 bases. Germline lookup yields CDR1 LGHNA and CDR2 YSLEER. The CDR3 spans 16 residues. V shed 2 bases and J 2 bases; nucleotides not matched to a gene: 5. In nucleotides, the CDR3 is TGCGCCAGCAGCCAACAGGGGGCTGCGACCTACAATGAGCAGTTCTTC. Translation gives CASSQQGAATYNEQFF.

V is TRBV19 and J is TRBJ1-1, with 8 bases fitting TRBD1. CDR3 size: 16 residues. Germline values: CDR1 LNHDA, CDR2 SQIVND (reference sequence). V shed 0 bases and J 1 base; nucleotides not matched to a gene: 4. The CDR3: CASSIDRTGKNTEAFF. The CDR3 nucleotides are TGTGCCAGTAGTATAGATCGGACAGGGAAGAACACTGAAGCTTTCTTT.

This chain links TRBV12-5 with TRBJ2-2, with 8 positions matching TRBD2. V shed 0 bases and J 2 bases; nucleotides not matched to a gene: 8. CDR1 is LGHNT and CDR2 is FRNRAP in the germline V gene. The CDR3 length is 18 residues. The DNA of the CDR3 is TGTGCTAGTGGTTTGGTACGAGACGGGAGGGCCAACACCGGGGAGCTGTTTTTT. Its protein product is CASGLVRDGRANTGELFF.

CDR3: CASSSIMGGLEAFF. The CDR3 bases are TGTGCCAGCAGTTCCATCATGGGGGGACTAGAAGCTTTCTTT. J is TRBJ1-1 and V is TRBV27, with D maybe TRBD1 (5 bases). The CDR3 length is 14 residues. The V gene's germline CDR1 is MNHEY and CDR2 SMNVEV (reference sequence). V gave up 4 bases and J gave up 8 bases, with 17 bases separating them.

This rearrangement joins TRBV5-1 to TRBJ2-3; no clear D. V lost 3 bases, J lost 2 bases, and 10 bases lay in between. CDR1 is SGHRS, CDR2 YFSETQ, per germline. The CDR3 has 14 amino acids. The CDR3 region is CASSSVDNTDTQYF. CDR3 in DNA: TGCGCCAGCAGCTCCGTCGACAACACAGATACGCAGTATTTT.

J is TRBJ2-5 and V is TRBV7-2; 10 bases match TRBD2. Germline lookup yields CDR1 SGHTA and CDR2 FQGNSA. V gave up 3 bases and J gave up 4 bases; unmatched junction bases: 5. This CDR3 is built from 15 residues. The CDR3 bases are TGTGCCAGCAGCTTGGGACTAGCGCCGGGAGAGACCCAGTACTTC. Protein sequence: CASSLGLAPGETQYF.

The V gene is TRBV30, the J gene TRBJ2-3; 7 nucleotides match TRBD1. The CDR3 length is 15 residues. Looked up from germline, CDR1 is GTSNPN and CDR2 is SVGIG (reference sequence). V lost 4 bases, J lost 4 bases, and 11 bases stayed unmatched. The CDR3 sequence: CAWTTGQSGADTQYF. The CDR3 bases are TGTGCCTGGACCACGGGACAGAGTGGGGCAGATACGCAGTATTTT.

V gene TRBV7-6 combines with J gene TRBJ2-5; 8 nucleotides line up with TRBD2. The length of the CDR3 is 15 residues. Germline V gene sequence: CDR1 SGHVS, CDR2 FNYEAQ. The junction had 10 bases not matched to a gene; V was cut back by 8 bases and J by 2 bases. In DNA form, the CDR3 reads TGTGCCAGCGCTACTAACGGGGGGGAACAAGAGACCCAGTACTTC. This encodes CASATNGGEQETQYF.

This rearrangement joins TRBV6-5 to TRBJ1-3; D is undetermined. Germline V CDR1 and CDR2: MNHEY, SVGAGI. CDR3 length: 14 residues. V shed 5 bases and J shed 2 bases, with 10 bases lying between them. The CDR3 coding sequence is TGTGCCAGCAGTAGCCGGACTACTGGAAACACCATATATTTT. Its translation: CASSSRTTGNTIYF.

The chain links TRBV28 to TRBJ1-1, with D possibly matching TRBD1 (6 bases). Trimming took off 6 bases at V and 5 bases at J, with 16 bases between the two ends. The CDR3 totals 14 residues. Looked up from germline, CDR1 is MDHEN and CDR2 is SYDVKM. CDR3 protein: CASSEEGRGTEAFF. CDR3 DNA sequence: TGTGCCAGCAGCGAAGAGGGCAGGGGAACTGAAGCTTTCTTT.

The chain combines TRBV10-3 with TRBJ2-2; TRBD1 aligns across 8 bases. The junction had 11 bases not matched to a gene; V was cut back by 10 bases and J by 1 base. Germline CDR1 and CDR2: ENHRY and SYGVKD. The CDR3 runs 16 residues. Written as DNA, the CDR3 is TGTGCCACAACCTCACCCGGGACAGGGAACACCGGGGAGCTGTTTTTT. This gives the protein CATTSPGTGNTGELFF.

The genes are TRBV29-1 and TRBJ1-6; 7 bases are a match to TRBD1. The CDR3 is made up of 13 amino acids. Trimming cost V 7 bases and J 7 bases; bases outside gene matches: 7. CDR1 and CDR2 from the germline V gene are SQVTM and ANQGSEA. This CDR3 is CSARGDSNSPLHF. CDR3 sequence (DNA): TGCAGCGCCCGCGGGGACAGCAATTCACCCCTCCACTTT.

The genes are TRBV10-2 and TRBJ2-7; D might be TRBD2 (7 bases). CDR1 and CDR2 (germline): WSHSY, SAAADI. The ends were cut back, 5 bases at V and 4 bases at J, with 21 bases in the middle. The CDR3 extends over 16 amino acids. CDR3 residues: CASSRGGRGRGYEQYF. CDR3 DNA: TGCGCCAGCAGTAGGGGGGGCAGGGGTAGGGGATACGAGCAGTACTTC.

This clone is medium-sized in the sample. The chain carries TRBV29-1 and TRBJ1-1, with D unclear. With 6 bases removed from V and 6 bases from J, the gap between germline ends came to 14 bases. Germline V gene data show CDR1 as SQVTM and CDR2 as ANQGSEA. The CDR3 consists of 12 residues. CDR3 nucleotide sequence: TGCAGCGTACATGAAGCGGTCCCTGAAGCTTTCTTT. Translation gives CSVHEAVPEAFF.

The CDR3 protein is CASSMIASSGNTIYF. DNA of the CDR3: TGTGCCAGTAGTATGATAGCTTCCTCTGGAAACACCATATATTTT. The chain employs TRBV19 and TRBJ1-3; D gene unclear. The V gene's germline CDR1 is LNHDA and CDR2 SQIVND (reference sequence). CDR3 length: 15 residues. The V gene lost 3 bases and the J gene lost 0 bases, with 9 bases spanning the gap.

V is TRBV7-6 and J is TRBJ1-3; maybe TRBD1 (6 bases). Germline V gene lookup returns CDR1 SGHVS and CDR2 FNYEAQ. Trimming cost V 5 bases and J 1 base, with 12 bases left between them. The CDR3 runs 15 residues. The CDR3 DNA reads as TGTGCCAGCAGCGAATACAGGGCGTCTGGAAACACCATATATTTT. It yields the protein CASSEYRASGNTIYF.

V is TRBV5-6 and J is TRBJ2-1; 12 nucleotides agree with TRBD2. CDR1 and CDR2 (germline): SGHDT, YYEEEE. The CDR3 sequence is 15 residues long. V dropped 2 bases and J dropped 10; count of bases not matched to a gene: 7. CDR3: CASSFYSGLAGEQFF. The CDR3 DNA follows: TGTGCCAGCAGCTTTTATAGCGGACTAGCGGGAGAGCAGTTCTTC.

The rearrangement links TRBV18 to TRBJ1-5; TRBD1 is a possible D gene (6 bases). Germline loops: CDR1 KGHSH, CDR2 LQKENI. The CDR3 contains 15 residues. The V end was cut by 4 bases, the J end by 3 bases, with 13 bases between. For the CDR3, the DNA is TGTGCCAGCTCACAAGGACAGTCGTACAATCAGCCCCAGCATTTT. Its protein product is CASSQGQSYNQPQHF. Based on the CDR3 plus reference TRBV18 and TRBJ1-5, the full variable domain is NAGVMQNPRHLVRRRGQEARLRCSPMKGHSHVYWYRQLPEEGLKFMVYLQKENIIDESGMPKERFSAEFPKEGPSILRIQQVVRGDSAAYFCASSQGQSYNQPQHFGDGTRLSIL.

The V call is TRBV6-5, the J call TRBJ1-4; 8 bases agree with TRBD1. Trimming took 6 bases from V and 3 from J; bases not matched to a gene: 6. Germline values: CDR1 MNHEY, CDR2 SVGAGI. The CDR3 loop spans 15 amino acids. CDR3 nucleotide sequence: TGTGCCAGCAGCCGAGGACAGGGCGCTAATGAAAAACTGTTTTTT. This translates into CASSRGQGANEKLFF.

The rearrangement uses TRBV4-1 and TRBJ1-2; TRBD1 matches 9 bases. The CDR3 runs 15 residues. CDR1 is MGHRA and CDR2 is YSYEKL in the germline V gene. The V segment lost 4 bases and the J segment 8 bases; nucleotides outside the gene matches: 11. The CDR3 DNA sequence: TGCGCCAGCAGCCCACTTCAACCCGGGACAGGGGGCTACACCTTC. Translating it yields CASSPLQPGTGGYTF.

V gene TRBV4-3 combines with J gene TRBJ1-5; D call uncertain. V lost 1 base and J 10 bases, leaving 11 bases between the germline ends. CDR1 is LGHNA and CDR2 is YSLEER in the germline V gene. The CDR3 is 13 amino acids. The CDR3 DNA follows: TGCGCCAGCAGCCAAGGGTTTTCAGGCCCCCAGCATTTT. Translated: CASSQGFSGPQHF.